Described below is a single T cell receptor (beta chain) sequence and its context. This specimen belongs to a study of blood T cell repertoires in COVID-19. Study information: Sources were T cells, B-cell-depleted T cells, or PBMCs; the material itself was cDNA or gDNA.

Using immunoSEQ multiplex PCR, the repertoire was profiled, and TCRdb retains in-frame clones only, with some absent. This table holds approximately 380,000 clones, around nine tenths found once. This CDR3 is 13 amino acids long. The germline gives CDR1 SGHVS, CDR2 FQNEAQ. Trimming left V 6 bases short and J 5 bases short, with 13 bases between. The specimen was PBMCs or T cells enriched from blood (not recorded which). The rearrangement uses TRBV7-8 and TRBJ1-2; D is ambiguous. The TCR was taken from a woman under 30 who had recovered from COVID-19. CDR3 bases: TGTGCCAGCAGTTCCACACGTATTTATGGCTACACCTTC. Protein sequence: CASSSTRIYGYTF.